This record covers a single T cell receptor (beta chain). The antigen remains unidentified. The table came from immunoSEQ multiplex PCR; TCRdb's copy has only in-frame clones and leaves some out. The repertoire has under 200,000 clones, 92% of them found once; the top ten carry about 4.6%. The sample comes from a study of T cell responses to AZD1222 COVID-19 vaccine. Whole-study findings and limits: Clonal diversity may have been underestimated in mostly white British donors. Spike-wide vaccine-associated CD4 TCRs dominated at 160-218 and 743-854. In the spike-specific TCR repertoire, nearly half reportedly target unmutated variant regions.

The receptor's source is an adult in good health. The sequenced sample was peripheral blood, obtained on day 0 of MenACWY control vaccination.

The CDR3 DNA sequence: TGTGCCAGCAGCTTTTCCGGGACTAGCTCCCCCAATGAGCAGTTCTTC. This translates into CASSFSGTSSPNEQFF. The chain links TRBV7-3 to TRBJ2-1; 9 nucleotides match TRBD2. The CDR3 is made up of 16 amino acids. The germline gives CDR1 SGHTA, CDR2 FQGTGA. The ends lost 3 bases at V and 6 bases at J; junction bases unmatched: 9.